This T cell receptor beta chain originates from a study of early T cells in non-severe SARS-CoV-2 infection. Each CDR3 protein gets one entry after TCRdb re-called the 5' RACE reads with MiXCR. The sample lists 65,000 to 80,000 distinct CDR3 sequences; over 9% were seen once. This CDR3 has 11 residues. CDR1 and CDR2 (germline): DFQATT, SNEGSKA (reference sequence). Trimming shortened V by 1 base and J by 5 bases, and 5 bases separated the two germline ends. The V call is TRBV20-1, the J call TRBJ1-1, with D unresolved. Sequencing input: whole blood. The clonotype was recovered from an adult who was a healthcare worker with PCR-confirmed SARS-CoV-2 infection or an uninfected control (not recorded which). The CDR3 DNA follows: TGCAGTGCTAGAGGGGAGACTGAAGCTTTCTTT. This codes for CSARGETEAFF.